Detailed here is one T cell receptor (beta chain). What it binds is not known. Genomic DNA per cell subset filled all wells of several immunoSEQ plates. Data came from immunoSEQ multiplex PCR; TCRdb stores just in-frame clones and leaves some out. The data contain some 1.5 million clones, approximately 96% of them singletons. The data are from a study of shared clonotypes between healthy human individuals. Points from the study as a whole: Non-shared clonotypes displayed generation probabilities falling below those of clonotypes present in all four donors.

Trimming stripped 8 bases from V and 2 bases from J, with 13 bases between. The CDR3 extends over 14 amino acids. Per germline, CDR1 MDHEN and CDR2 SYDVKM. Recent vaccinations or acute infections were absent in the healthy HIV-negative adult donors. Source material: naive CD4+ T cells sorted from blood. Subset of the sample: CD45RA+ positively selected. The rearrangement links TRBV28 to TRBJ2-1; D is unclear. This TCR was sampled from a man younger than 45 in good health. The CDR3 DNA reads TGTGCCAGCCGATCGGGCCCCGCCTACAATGAGCAGTTCTTC. Translation gives CASRSGPAYNEQFF. The variable domain in full, with the rest retrieved from reference TRBV28 and TRBJ2-1, is DVKVTQSSRYLVKRTGEKVFLECVQDMDHENMFWYRQDPGLGLRLIYFSYDVKMKEKGDIPEGYSVSREKKERFSLILESASTNQTSMYLCASRSGPAYNEQFFGPGTRLTVL.